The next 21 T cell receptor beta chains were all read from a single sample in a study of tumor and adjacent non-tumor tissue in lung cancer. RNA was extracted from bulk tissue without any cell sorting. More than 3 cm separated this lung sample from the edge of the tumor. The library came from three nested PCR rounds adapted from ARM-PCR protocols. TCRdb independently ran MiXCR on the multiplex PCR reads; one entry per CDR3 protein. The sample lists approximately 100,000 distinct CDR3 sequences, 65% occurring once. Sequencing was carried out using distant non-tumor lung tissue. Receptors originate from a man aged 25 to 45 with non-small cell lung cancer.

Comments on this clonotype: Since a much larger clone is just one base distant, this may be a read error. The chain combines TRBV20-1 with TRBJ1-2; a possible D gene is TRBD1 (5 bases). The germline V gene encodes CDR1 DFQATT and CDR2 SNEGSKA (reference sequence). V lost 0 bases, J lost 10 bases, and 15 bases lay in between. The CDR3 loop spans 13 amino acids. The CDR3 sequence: CSAREGGPIDYTF. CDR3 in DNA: TGCAGTGCTAGAGAGGGGGGACCTATTGACTACACCTTC.

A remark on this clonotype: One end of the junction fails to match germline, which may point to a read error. In nucleotides, the CDR3 is TGCACCGTTGTATGGCGGGGCATTGAAGCTTTCTTT. Its protein is CTVVWRGIEAFF. This rearrangement joins TRBV29-1 to TRBJ1-1, with a possible D match to TRBD1 (5 bases). The CDR3 consists of 12 residues. The germline gives CDR1 SQVTM, CDR2 ANQGSEA.

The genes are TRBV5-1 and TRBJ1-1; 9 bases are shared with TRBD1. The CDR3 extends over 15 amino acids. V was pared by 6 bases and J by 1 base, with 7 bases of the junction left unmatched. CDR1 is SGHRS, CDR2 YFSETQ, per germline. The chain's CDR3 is CASNFRGQGNTEAFF. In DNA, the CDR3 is TGCGCCAGCAACTTTCGGGGACAGGGGAACACTGAAGCTTTCTTT.

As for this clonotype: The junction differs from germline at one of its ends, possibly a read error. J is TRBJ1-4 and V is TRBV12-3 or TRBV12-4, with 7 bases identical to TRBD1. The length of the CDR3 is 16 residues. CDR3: CTSSLDPTGTKEKLFF. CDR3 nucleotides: TGTACCAGCAGTTTGGATCCGACAGGGACGAAGGAAAAACTGTTTTTT.

The CDR3 protein is CASSLGQGGHYEQYF. The CDR3 DNA follows: TGCGCCAGCAGCTTGGGTCAGGGGGGCCACTACGAGCAGTACTTC. The chain carries TRBV5-1 and TRBJ2-7, with a weak D call TRBD1 (7 bases). The CDR3 loop spans 15 amino acids. Germline lookup yields CDR1 SGHRS and CDR2 YFSETQ. Trimming took 0 bases from V and 3 from J, leaving 13 bases between them.

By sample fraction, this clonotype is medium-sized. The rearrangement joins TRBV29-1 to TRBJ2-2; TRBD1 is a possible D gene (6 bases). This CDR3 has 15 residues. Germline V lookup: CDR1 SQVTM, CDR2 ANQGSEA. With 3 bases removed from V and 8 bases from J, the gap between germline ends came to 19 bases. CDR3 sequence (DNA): TGCAGCGTTGAGGTGGGACAAAGAGGCGCGGGGGAGCTGTTTTTT. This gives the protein CSVEVGQRGAGELFF.

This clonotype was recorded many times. In DNA form, the CDR3 reads TGTGCCAGCAGTCCCCCACAGGAGAACACTGAAGCTTTCTTT. Translating gives CASSPPQENTEAFF. The chain couples TRBV6-2 or TRBV6-3 to TRBJ1-1; the D gene is possibly TRBD1 (5 bases). The ends were cut back, 5 bases at V and 1 base at J, with 11 bases in the middle. The V gene's germline CDR1 is MNHEY and CDR2 SVGEGT. The CDR3 has 14 residues.

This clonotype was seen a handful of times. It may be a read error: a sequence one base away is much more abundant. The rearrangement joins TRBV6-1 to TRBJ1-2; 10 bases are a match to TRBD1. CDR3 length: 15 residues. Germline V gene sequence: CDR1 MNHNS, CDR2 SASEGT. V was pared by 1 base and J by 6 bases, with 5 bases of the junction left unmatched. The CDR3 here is CASSEEGTGADGYTF. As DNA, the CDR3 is TGTGCCAGCAGTGAAGAGGGGACAGGGGCGGATGGCTACACCTTC.

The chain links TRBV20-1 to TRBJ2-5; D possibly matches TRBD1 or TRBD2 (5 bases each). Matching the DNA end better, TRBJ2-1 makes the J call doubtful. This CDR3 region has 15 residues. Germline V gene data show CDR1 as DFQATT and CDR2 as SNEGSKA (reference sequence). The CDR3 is CSAYARGRFGETQFF. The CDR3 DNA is TGCAGTGCTTACGCCCGGGGACGGTTCGGGGAGACTCAGTTCTTC.

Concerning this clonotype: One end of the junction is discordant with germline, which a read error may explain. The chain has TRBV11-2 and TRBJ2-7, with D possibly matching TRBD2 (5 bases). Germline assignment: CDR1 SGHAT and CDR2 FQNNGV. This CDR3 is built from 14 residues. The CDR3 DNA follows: TGTGCCTGCAGCTTAGGGAACGGAGGCTACGAACAGTACTTC. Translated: CACSLGNGGYEQYF.

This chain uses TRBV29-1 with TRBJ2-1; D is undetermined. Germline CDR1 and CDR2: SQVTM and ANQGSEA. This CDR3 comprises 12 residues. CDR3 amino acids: CRALRAYNEQFF. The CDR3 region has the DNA TGCCGCGCCCTACGGGCATACAATGAGCAGTTCTTC.

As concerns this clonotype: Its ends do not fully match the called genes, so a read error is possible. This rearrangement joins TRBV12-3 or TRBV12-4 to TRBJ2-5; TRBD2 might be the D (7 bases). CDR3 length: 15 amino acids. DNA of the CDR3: TGTGCCAGTAGTTTAGGGGGGGCCTCTCTAGAGACCCAGTACTTC. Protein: CASSLGGASLETQYF.

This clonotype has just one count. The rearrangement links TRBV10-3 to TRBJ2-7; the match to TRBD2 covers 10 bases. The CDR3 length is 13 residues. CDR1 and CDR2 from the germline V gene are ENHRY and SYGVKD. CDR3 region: CIISQRGGNEQYF. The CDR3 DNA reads TGTATCATCTCCCAGCGGGGGGGCAACGAGCAGTACTTC.

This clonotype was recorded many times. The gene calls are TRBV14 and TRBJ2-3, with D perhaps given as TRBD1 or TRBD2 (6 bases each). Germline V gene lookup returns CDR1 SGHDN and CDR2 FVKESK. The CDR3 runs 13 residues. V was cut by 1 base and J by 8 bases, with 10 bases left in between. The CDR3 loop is CASSQGTAGTQYF. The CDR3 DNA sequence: TGTGCCAGCAGCCAAGGGACAGCGGGTACGCAGTATTTT.

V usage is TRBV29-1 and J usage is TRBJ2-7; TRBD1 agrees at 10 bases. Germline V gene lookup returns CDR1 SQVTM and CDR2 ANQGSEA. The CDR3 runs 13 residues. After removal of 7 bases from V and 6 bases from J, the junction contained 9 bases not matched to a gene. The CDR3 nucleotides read TGCAGCGCTGGACAGGGGGTCAGGGGCGAGCAGTACTTC. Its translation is CSAGQGVRGEQYF.

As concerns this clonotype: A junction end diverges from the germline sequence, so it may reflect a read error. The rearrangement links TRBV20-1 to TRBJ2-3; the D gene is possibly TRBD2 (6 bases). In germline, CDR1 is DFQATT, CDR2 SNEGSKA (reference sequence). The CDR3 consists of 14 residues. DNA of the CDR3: TGCAATGCTACCGGTGGACTATCGTTGGATACACAATATTTT. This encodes CNATGGLSLDTQYF.

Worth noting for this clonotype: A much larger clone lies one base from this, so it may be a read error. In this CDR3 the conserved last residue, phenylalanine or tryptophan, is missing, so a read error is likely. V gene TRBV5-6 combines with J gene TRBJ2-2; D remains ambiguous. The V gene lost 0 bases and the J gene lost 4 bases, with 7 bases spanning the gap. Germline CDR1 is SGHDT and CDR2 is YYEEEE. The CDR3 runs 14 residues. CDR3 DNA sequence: TGTGCCAGCAGCTTGGCGGTTGGCACCGGGGAGCTGTTTTAT. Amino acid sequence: CASSLAVGTGELFY.

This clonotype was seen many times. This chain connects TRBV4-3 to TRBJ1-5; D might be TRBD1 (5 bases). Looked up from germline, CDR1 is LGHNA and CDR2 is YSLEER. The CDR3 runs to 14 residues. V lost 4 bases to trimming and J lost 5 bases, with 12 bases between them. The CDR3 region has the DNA TGCGCCAGCAGCCCGGGGCAGCTAGATCAGCCCCAGCATTTT. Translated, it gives CASSPGQLDQPQHF.

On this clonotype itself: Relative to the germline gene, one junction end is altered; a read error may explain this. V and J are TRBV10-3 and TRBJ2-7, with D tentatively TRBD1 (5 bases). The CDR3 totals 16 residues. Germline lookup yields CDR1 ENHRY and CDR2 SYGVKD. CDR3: CVISGNQGSPAYEQYF. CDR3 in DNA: TGTGTCATCAGTGGTAACCAGGGTAGTCCGGCTTACGAGCAGTACTTC.

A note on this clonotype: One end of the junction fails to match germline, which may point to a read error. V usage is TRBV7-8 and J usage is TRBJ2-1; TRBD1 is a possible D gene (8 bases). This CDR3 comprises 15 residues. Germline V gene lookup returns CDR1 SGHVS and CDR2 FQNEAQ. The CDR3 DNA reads TGTGCCAGCACCAAACTGACAGGGGACTACAATGAGCATTTCTTC. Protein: CASTKLTGDYNEHFF.

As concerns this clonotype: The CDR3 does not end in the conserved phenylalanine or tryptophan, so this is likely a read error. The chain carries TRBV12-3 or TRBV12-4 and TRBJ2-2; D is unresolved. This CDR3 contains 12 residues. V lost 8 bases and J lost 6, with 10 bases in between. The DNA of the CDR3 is TGTGCCAGCTCCCCAGGCGCCGGGGAGCTGTTTTCT. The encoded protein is CASSPGAGELFS.